The 14 T cell receptor beta chains listed next were all sequenced from one sample in a study of blood T cell repertoires in COVID-19. Generated by immunoSEQ multiplex PCR, the TCRdb table keeps only in-frame clones and is missing some. The profile shows around 260,000 clones, approximately 83% of them singletons. Specimen: peripheral blood. Receptors originate from a human donor in a cohort sampled during active COVID-19.

J is TRBJ2-7 and V is TRBV4-1, with TRBD2 matching over 10 bases. The CDR3 covers 16 residues. CDR1 is MGHRA and CDR2 is YSYEKL in the germline V gene. V was pared by 3 bases and J by 1 base, with 6 bases of the junction left unmatched. The chain's CDR3 is CASSHRGLAESYEQYF. DNA for the CDR3: TGCGCCAGCAGCCATCGCGGACTAGCGGAATCCTACGAGCAGTACTTC.

The chain couples TRBV25-1 to TRBJ1-2; D is undetermined. There are 11 residues in the CDR3. V lost 5 bases, J lost 4 bases, and 5 bases lay in between. Germline-derived CDR1 and CDR2 are MGHDK and SYGVNS. This chain's CDR3 is CASSHFYGYTF. CDR3 nucleotides: TGTGCCAGCAGTCATTTCTATGGCTACACCTTC.

This clone was counted a single time. The genes are TRBV6-5 and TRBJ2-3; weak D call: TRBD1 (5 bases). There are 13 residues in the CDR3. Germline V gene sequence: CDR1 MNHEY, CDR2 SVGAGI. V was shortened by 4 bases and J by 4 bases, with 9 bases between the two germline ends. The CDR3 nucleotides read TGTGCCAGCAGTTTGGTCAGGGCAGATACGCAGTATTTT. Protein sequence: CASSLVRADTQYF.

The genes are TRBV6-5 and TRBJ2-5, with 7 bases matching TRBD1. This CDR3 comprises 15 residues. Germline V gene lookup returns CDR1 MNHEY and CDR2 SVGAGI. V trimming: 2 bases; J trimming: 2 bases; junction bases outside the gene matches: 5. CDR3 sequence (DNA): TGTGCCAGCAGTTACCGGGGACAGATACAAGAGACCCAGTACTTC. Translating it yields CASSYRGQIQETQYF.

The chain has TRBV14 and TRBJ2-2; D ambiguous. The CDR3 extends over 12 amino acids. The V and J ends lost 3 bases and 6 bases respectively, with 5 bases between them. Germline-derived CDR1 and CDR2 are SGHDN and FVKESK. DNA of the CDR3: TGTGCCAGCAGCCACTTCTCCGGGGAGCTGTTTTTT. Translation gives CASSHFSGELFF.

This chain links TRBV2 with TRBJ2-3, with D maybe TRBD2 (6 bases). V lost 7 bases, J lost 2 bases, and 10 bases lay in between. Germline values: CDR1 SNHLY, CDR2 FYNNEI. The CDR3 length is 13 residues. The CDR3 DNA follows: TGTGCCAGCATACGGGAGCACACAGATACGCAGTATTTT. It yields the protein CASIREHTDTQYF.

The chain links TRBV27 to TRBJ2-1, with 16 bases matching TRBD2. From germline, CDR1 is MNHEY and CDR2 SMNVEV (reference sequence). The CDR3 is 20 amino acids. V shed 6 bases, J shed 0 bases, and the junction held 11 bases outside the gene matches. This CDR3 is CASRGNLGTSGRGSYNEQFF. CDR3 DNA sequence: TGTGCCAGCAGGGGAAACCTAGGGACTAGCGGGAGGGGCTCCTACAATGAGCAGTTCTTC.

There are a few counts of this clone. This sequence joins TRBV18 and TRBJ2-2; D is unclear. This CDR3 region has 16 residues. V dropped 3 bases and J dropped 0 bases, with 11 bases sitting between them. The V gene's germline CDR1 is KGHSH and CDR2 LQKENI. CDR3 in amino acids: CASSPAGHSNTGELFF. Written as DNA, the CDR3 is TGTGCCAGCTCACCGGCAGGCCACTCGAACACCGGGGAGCTGTTTTTT.

This rearrangement joins TRBV5-1 to TRBJ2-5; TRBD2 matches at 7 bases. Unmatched junction bases numbered 5, after V lost 3 bases and J lost 3 bases. CDR1 is SGHRS, CDR2 YFSETQ, per germline. The CDR3 totals 14 residues. The CDR3 here is CASSSGGIKETQYF. The CDR3 DNA follows: TGCGCCAGCAGCTCGGGGGGTATAAAAGAGACCCAGTACTTC.

The gene calls are TRBV3-1 (or the pseudogene TRBV3-2) and TRBJ2-1, with 12 nucleotides matching TRBD2. CDR1 and CDR2 from the germline V gene are LGHDT and YNNKEL (reference sequence). V was clipped by 5 bases and J by 7 bases; unmatched bases: 12. The CDR3 extends over 17 amino acids. CDR3 sequence: CASSAQNGLAGKNEQFF. The CDR3, as DNA: TGTGCCAGCAGCGCGCAAAACGGACTAGCGGGAAAGAATGAGCAGTTCTTC.

V gene TRBV27 combines with J gene TRBJ2-1, with 10 bases matching TRBD2. The CDR3 runs 17 residues. CDR1 MNHEY and CDR2 SMNVEV come from the germline V gene (reference sequence). Trimming took 3 bases from V and 0 from J; bases not matched to a gene: 5. The CDR3 protein is CASSFKAGGYSYNEQFF. Here the CDR3 DNA reads TGTGCCAGCAGTTTTAAAGCGGGAGGGTACTCCTACAATGAGCAGTTCTTC.

This clone was found many times. The rearrangement joins TRBV19 to TRBJ1-2, with D possibly matching TRBD1 (6 bases). Germline V lookup: CDR1 LNHDA, CDR2 SQIVND (reference sequence). With 2 bases removed from V and 6 bases from J, the gap between germline ends came to 10 bases. The CDR3 has 13 residues. CDR3 sequence: CASSITGTHGYTF. CDR3 nucleotides: TGTGCCAGTAGTATAACAGGGACCCATGGCTACACCTTC.

This rearrangement joins TRBV19 to TRBJ1-4; TRBD1 agrees at 9 bases. The CDR3 contains 14 residues. V lost 5 bases, J lost 10 bases, and 8 bases stayed unmatched. Germline V CDR1 and CDR2: LNHDA, SQIVND (reference sequence). In DNA form, the CDR3 reads TGTGCCAGTAGTCAGACAGGGGGGAACCGAAAACTGTTTTTT. Encoded protein: CASSQTGGNRKLFF. Full variable domain (rest looked up from reference TRBV19 and TRBJ1-4): DGGITQSPKYLFRKEGQNVTLSCEQNLNHDAMYWYRQDPGQGLRLIYYSQIVNDFQKGDIAEGYSVSREKKESFPLTVTSAQKNPTAFYLCASSQTGGNRKLFFGSGTQLSVL.

This clone appeared a single time. The chain recombines TRBV7-2 with TRBJ1-2; TRBD1 aligns across 7 bases. This CDR3 has 14 amino acids. Germline assignment: CDR1 SGHTA and CDR2 FQGNSA. After removal of 4 bases from V and 6 bases from J, the junction contained 8 bases not matched to a gene. In nucleotides, the CDR3 is TGTGCCAGCAGCTCTTTACAGGGGAGGAATGGCTACACCTTC. It specifies CASSSLQGRNGYTF.